This TCR beta chain was identified in a study of cytomegalovirus exposure and HLA in healthy donors. Vbeta (60) and Jbeta (13) primers were used in the PCR. Some clones are missing from TCRdb's copy, which holds only in-frame ones; the method was immunoSEQ multiplex PCR. The sample holds tens of thousands of clones, about 70% seen once. This clone occurred once. A read error may produce the germline difference seen at one junction end. This TCR was sampled from a man between 60 and 75 years old in good health and CMV-seronegative. Input material: PBMCs.

In DNA, the CDR3 is TGCGCCGGCAGCCAAGCCTTTAATGAAAAACTGTTTTTT. It yields the protein CAGSQAFNEKLFF. The V gene is TRBV4-3, the J gene TRBJ1-4; D not resolved. Germline assignment: CDR1 LGHNA and CDR2 YSLEER. The CDR3 covers 13 residues.